This T cell receptor (beta chain) was identified in a study of monozygotic twins with inflammatory bowel disease. Study findings and constraints: Using the inverse Simpson index, IBD patients had lower TCRbeta diversity than healthy co-twins. There were differing immunosuppressive treatments, which may have added variability to patient repertoires. Differing T cell subtypes remained indistinguishable.

Germline loops: CDR1 PRHDT, CDR2 FYEKMQ (reference sequence). The CDR3 consists of 14 residues. The team made cDNA by running eight separate reactions for each sample. TCRdb reprocessed the 5' RACE reads and reports one entry per CDR3 protein, with no DNA. In total, the table holds 160,000 or so distinct CDR3 sequences. A note on this clonotype: Its antigen remains unknown.

The source of this sequence is a human donor with ulcerative colitis or Crohn's disease, or a healthy co-twin of an affected twin (not recorded which). The chain has TRBV13 and TRBJ2-1; with no DNA, the TCRdb D assignment of TRBD2 cannot be verified. The sequencing sample was made of blood. CDR3 in amino acids: CASSFVGSYNEQFF.